This T cell receptor (beta chain) comes out of a study of beta chain features in type 1 diabetes. At the level of the study: Age, gender and cell yields were alike across patients and healthy donors.

General study findings and limits: Shortening that was moderate but significant affected the TCRB CDR3s of Type 1 diabetes patients in all four CD4+ subsets.

Germline CDR1 and CDR2: SNHLY and FYNNEI. The CDR3 contains 14 residues. Between the trimmed V and J ends, which lost 6 bases and 7 bases, there was a span of 18 bases. Expressed TCRB transcripts were sequenced because the entire RNA isolate underwent reverse transcription. Assay: immunoSEQ multiplex PCR; the TCRdb copy retains only in-frame clones and omits some. The sample consists of around 150,000 clones, roughly 8.1% of them appearing once. This clone was recorded many times. Its antigen is unidentified. Input material: central memory CD4+ T cells from blood. The sequence was obtained from a man younger than 35 in good health. The chain links TRBV2 to TRBJ1-1, with a weak D call TRBD1 (6 bases). CDR3 amino acids: CASRKSGVLLEAFF. CDR3 sequence (DNA): TGTGCCAGCAGGAAATCAGGGGTCCTACTTGAAGCTTTCTTT.